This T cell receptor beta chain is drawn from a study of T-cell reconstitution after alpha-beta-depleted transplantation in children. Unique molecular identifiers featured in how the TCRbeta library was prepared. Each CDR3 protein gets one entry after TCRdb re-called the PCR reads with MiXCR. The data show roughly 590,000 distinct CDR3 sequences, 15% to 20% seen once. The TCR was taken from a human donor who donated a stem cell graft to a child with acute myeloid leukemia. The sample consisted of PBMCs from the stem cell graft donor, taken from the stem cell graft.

CDR3 in DNA: TGTGCCAGCAGTTTAAGAAGTTCAGGGGGCGAGCAGTACTTC. It translates to CASSLRSSGGEQYF. This chain uses TRBV27 with TRBJ2-7; TRBD1 matches at 7 bases. The CDR3 is 14 residues long. The junction had 7 bases not matched to a gene; V was cut back by 2 bases and J by 6 bases. Per the germline V gene, CDR1 is MNHEY and CDR2 is SMNVEV (reference sequence).